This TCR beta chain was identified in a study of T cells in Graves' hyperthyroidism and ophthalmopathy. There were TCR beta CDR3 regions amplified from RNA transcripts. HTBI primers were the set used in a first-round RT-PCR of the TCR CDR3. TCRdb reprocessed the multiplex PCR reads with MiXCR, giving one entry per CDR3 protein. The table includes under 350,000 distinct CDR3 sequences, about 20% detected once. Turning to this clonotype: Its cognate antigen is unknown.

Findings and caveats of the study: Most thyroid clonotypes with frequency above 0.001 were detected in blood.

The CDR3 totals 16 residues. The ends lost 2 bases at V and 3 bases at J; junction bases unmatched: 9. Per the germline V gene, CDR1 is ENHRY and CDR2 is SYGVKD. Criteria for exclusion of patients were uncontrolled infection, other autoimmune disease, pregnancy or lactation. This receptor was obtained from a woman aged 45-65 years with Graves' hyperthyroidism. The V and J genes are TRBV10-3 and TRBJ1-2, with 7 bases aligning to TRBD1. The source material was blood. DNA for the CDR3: TGTGCCATCAGTGAGGGGACAGAAATTTTGTACTATGGCTACACCTTC. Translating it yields CAISEGTEILYYGYTF.